The source of this T cell receptor beta chain is a study of T-cell memory formation after mild COVID-19. The germline gives CDR1 LNHDA, CDR2 SQIVND (reference sequence). This CDR3 comprises 16 residues. Trimming pared 3 bases from V and 0 bases from J, leaving 12 bases between. Note on this clonotype: Antigen specificity is unknown.

Employing constant-segment primers, 5'RACE generated TCR alpha and TCR beta cDNA libraries bearing sample barcodes and UMIs. TCRdb re-called the 5' RACE reads with MiXCR, one entry per CDR3 protein. The repertoire holds about 430,000 distinct CDR3 sequences, with 20% to 25% as singletons. Study-wide results and limits: Balance between CD4 and CD8 was seen in clones contracting day 15 to 85, and a CD4+ lean was seen in later expanders. Certain responding clones were present in pre-infection memory, suggesting participation of cross-reactive memory. Whether second-wave clones peaking at day 37 were SARS-CoV-2 specific went unconfirmed.

This clonotype originated in an adult woman who had mild COVID-19 (a few samples of this study predate the infection). Cell type and time point are not known. This rearrangement joins TRBV19 to TRBJ1-3; D perhaps matches TRBD1 (6 bases). Sequenced: PBMCs or a T cell subset sorted from them (not recorded which). This CDR3 is CASSISIRGSGNTIYF. CDR3 DNA: TGTGCCAGTAGTATCTCCATCAGGGGCTCTGGAAACACCATATATTTT.